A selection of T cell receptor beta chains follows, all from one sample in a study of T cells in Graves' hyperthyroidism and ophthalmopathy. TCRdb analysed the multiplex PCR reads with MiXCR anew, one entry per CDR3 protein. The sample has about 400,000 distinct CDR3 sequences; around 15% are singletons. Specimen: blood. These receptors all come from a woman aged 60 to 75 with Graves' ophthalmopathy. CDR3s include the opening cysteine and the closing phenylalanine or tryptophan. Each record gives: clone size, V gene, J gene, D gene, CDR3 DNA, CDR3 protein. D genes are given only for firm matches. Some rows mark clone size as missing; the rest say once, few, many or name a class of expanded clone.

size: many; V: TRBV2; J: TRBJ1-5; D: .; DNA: TGTGCCAGCGGTGGTAGCAATCAGCCCCAGCATTTT; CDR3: CASGGSNQPQHF
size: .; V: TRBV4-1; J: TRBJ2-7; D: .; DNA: TGCGCCAGCAGCCCCAGGGTCGGTGTAGGGATCGAGCAGTACTTC; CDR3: CASSPRVGVGIEQYF
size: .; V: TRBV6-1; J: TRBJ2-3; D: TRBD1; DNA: TGTGCCAGCAGATGGACAGGGACAGATACGCAGTATTTT; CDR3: CASRWTGTDTQYF
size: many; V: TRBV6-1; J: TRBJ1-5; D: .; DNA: TGTGCCAGCAGTGACGGGCCTGCGGAACACAATCAGCCCCAGCATTTT; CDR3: CASSDGPAEHNQPQHF
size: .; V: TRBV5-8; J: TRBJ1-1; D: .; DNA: TGTGCCAGCAGCCCCCGGGCAAGTCCTTTCTTT; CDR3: CASSPRASPFF
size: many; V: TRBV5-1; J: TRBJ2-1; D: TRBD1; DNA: TGCGCCAGCGGCACAGGGGCTCAACCGTACAATGAGCAGTTCTTC; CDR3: CASGTGAQPYNEQFF
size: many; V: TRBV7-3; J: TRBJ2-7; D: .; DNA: TGTGCCAGCGGGACGCAAAGGGGATACGAGCAGTACTTC; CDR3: CASGTQRGYEQYF
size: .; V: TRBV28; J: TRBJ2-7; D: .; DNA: TGTGCCAGCAGTTCCCGACAGGCCTACCAGCAGTACTTC; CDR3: CASSSRQAYQQYF
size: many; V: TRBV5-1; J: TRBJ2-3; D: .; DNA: TGCGCCAGCAGCTTCGGATCGGGAGTGGATACGCAGTATTTT; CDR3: CASSFGSGVDTQYF
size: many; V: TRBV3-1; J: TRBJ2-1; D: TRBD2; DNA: TGTGCCAGCAGCCAAGGACTAGCGGGAGGTAACAATGAGCAGTTCTTC; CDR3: CASSQGLAGGNNEQFF
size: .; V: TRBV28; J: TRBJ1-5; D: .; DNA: TGTGCCAGCAGTTCCCGGGACCTTCCGAGGCATCAGCCCCAGCATTTT; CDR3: CASSSRDLPRHQPQHF
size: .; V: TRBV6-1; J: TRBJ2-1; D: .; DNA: TGTGCCAGCAGTGAGACTAGTTTGATCTACAATGAGCAGTTCTTC; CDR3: CASSETSLIYNEQFF
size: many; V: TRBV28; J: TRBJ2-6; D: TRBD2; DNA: TGTGCCAGCAGTCTAGCGGGAGGGTCTGGGGCCAACGTCCTGACTTTC; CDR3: CASSLAGGSGANVLTF
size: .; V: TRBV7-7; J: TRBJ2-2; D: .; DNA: TGTGCTAGCAGCTTAAGAACTCCGGGGGAGCTGTTTTTT; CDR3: CASSLRTPGELFF
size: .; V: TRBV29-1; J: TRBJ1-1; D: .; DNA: TGCAGCGTTGGGGGGCTCATGTACACTGAAGCTTTCTTT; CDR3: CSVGGLMYTEAFF
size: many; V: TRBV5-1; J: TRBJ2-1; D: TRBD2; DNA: TGCGCCAGCAGCTACCTAGCGGGGTCCCGGGGTGAGCAGTTCTTC; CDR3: CASSYLAGSRGEQFF
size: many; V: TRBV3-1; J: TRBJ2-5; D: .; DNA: TGTGCCAGCAGCCCTCGCAGGGTTGGAGAGACCCAGTACTTC; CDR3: CASSPRRVGETQYF
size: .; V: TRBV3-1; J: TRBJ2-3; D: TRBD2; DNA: TGTGCCAGCAGCCCTACTAGCGGGAGTACCACAGATACGCAGTATTTT; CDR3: CASSPTSGSTTDTQYF
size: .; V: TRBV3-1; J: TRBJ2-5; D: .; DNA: TGTGCCAGCAGCCAAGATTTGGTCGGGGTCGGGACCCAGTACTTC; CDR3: CASSQDLVGVGTQYF
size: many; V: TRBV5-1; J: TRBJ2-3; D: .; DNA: TGCGCCAGCAGCTTACAAGAGGGGGCAGATACGCAGTATTTT; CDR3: CASSLQEGADTQYF
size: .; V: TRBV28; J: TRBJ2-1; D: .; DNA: TGTGCCAGCAACCCTCGAGGGAGCTCCTACAATGAGCAGTTCTTC; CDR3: CASNPRGSSYNEQFF
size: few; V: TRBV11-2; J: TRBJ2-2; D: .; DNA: TGTGCCAGCAGCTTACTGAGCCCACTCAGGGCCTCGAACACCGGGGAGCTGTTTTTT; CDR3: CASSLLSPLRASNTGELFF
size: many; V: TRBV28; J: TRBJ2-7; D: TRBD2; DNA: TGTGCCAGCATCCCCGGGACTAGTCCCTACGAGCAGTACTTC; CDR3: CASIPGTSPYEQYF
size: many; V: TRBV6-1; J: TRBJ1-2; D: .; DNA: TGTGCCAGCAAAAGGGGGACACGAGGCTACACCTTC; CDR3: CASKRGTRGYTF
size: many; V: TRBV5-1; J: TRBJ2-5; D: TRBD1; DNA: TGCGCCAGCAGCGGCGCACAGGGGGCGCGGGAGACCCAGTACTTC; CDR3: CASSGAQGARETQYF
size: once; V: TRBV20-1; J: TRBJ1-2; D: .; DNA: TGCAGTGCTAGAGTGGGCGGAGGCTACTATGGCTACACCTTC; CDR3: CSARVGGGYYGYTF
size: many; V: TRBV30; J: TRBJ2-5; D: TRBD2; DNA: TGTGCCTGGGGGCTAGCGGGGAACCAAGAGACCCAGTACTTC; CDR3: CAWGLAGNQETQYF
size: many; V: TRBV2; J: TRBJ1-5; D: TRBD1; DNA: TGTGCCAGCAGTCTCGACGGGACAGAAAGCAATCAGCCCCAGCATTTT; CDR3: CASSLDGTESNQPQHF
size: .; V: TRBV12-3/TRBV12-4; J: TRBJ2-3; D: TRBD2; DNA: TGTGCCAGCAGCCCTAGCGGGGGCTACACAGATACGCAGTATTTT; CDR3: CASSPSGGYTDTQYF
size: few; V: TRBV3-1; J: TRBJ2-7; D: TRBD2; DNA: TGTGCCAGCAGTGTGATAGCGGGGAGGGAGCAGTACTTC; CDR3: CASSVIAGREQYF
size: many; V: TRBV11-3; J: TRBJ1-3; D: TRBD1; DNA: TGTGCCAGCAGCTTGGGGACAGGGTTTTATGGAAACACCATATATTTT; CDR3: CASSLGTGFYGNTIYF
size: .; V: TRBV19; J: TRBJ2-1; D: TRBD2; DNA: TGTGCCAGTAGTATTCAAGGACTAGCGACTTACGGTGAGCAGTTCTTC; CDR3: CASSIQGLATYGEQFF